The 22 T cell receptor beta chains reported below all come from one sample, sequenced in a study of long-term antiretroviral therapy in people with HIV. Survey-level immunoSEQ v3.0 assays were run. Repertoires were generated with immunoSEQ multiplex PCR, while TCRdb's copy carries only in-frame clones and drops some. The table includes around 20,000 clones, over 65% detected once. The sample was unsorted PBMCs, taken 0.5 years before starting antiretroviral therapy. The receptors stem from a woman aged 45 to 65 with HIV.

This chain connects TRBV10-3 to TRBJ2-3; TRBD1 matches 7 bases. From germline, CDR1 is ENHRY and CDR2 SYGVKD. V dropped 3 bases and J dropped 2; count of bases not matched to a gene: 2. The CDR3 loop spans 14 amino acids. The CDR3 loop is CAISDQGDTDTQYF. As DNA, the CDR3 is TGTGCCATCAGTGACCAGGGGGACACAGATACGCAGTATTTT.

This clone was detected only once. This rearrangement joins TRBV2 to TRBJ1-2; TRBD1 might be the D (5 bases). V dropped 6 bases and J dropped 5 bases, with 7 bases sitting between them. Germline values: CDR1 SNHLY, CDR2 FYNNEI. The CDR3 runs to 11 residues. CDR3 nucleotides: TGTGCCAGCAGCACAGGATATGGCTACACCTTC. The encoded protein is CASSTGYGYTF.

This clone appeared a few times. This chain connects TRBV19 to TRBJ1-2; D call uncertain. The germline V and J ends were trimmed by 10 bases and 2 bases, with 8 bases remaining between them. Germline V lookup: CDR1 LNHDA, CDR2 SQIVND (reference sequence). This CDR3 is 11 amino acids long. The CDR3 region is CATEQNYGYTF. CDR3 coding DNA: TGTGCCACAGAACAGAACTATGGCTACACCTTC.

The rearrangement uses TRBV27 and TRBJ2-7; D assignment may be TRBD1 or TRBD2 (5 bases each). CDR1 and CDR2 (germline): MNHEY, SMNVEV (reference sequence). The V and J ends lost 6 bases and 0 bases respectively, with 15 bases between them. The CDR3 is made up of 15 amino acids. CDR3 loop: CASRLYTGTSYEQYF. In DNA, the CDR3 is TGTGCCAGCAGGCTTTATACCGGGACCTCCTACGAGCAGTACTTC.

This chain links TRBV5-4 with TRBJ1-2; no reliable D call. CDR1 and CDR2 from the germline V gene are SGHNT and YYREEE (reference sequence). Trimming took off 1 base at V and 5 bases at J, with 12 bases between the two ends. The CDR3 is 14 amino acids. CDR3 nucleotides: TGTGCCAGCAGCTTGCCGGCAGAGATATATGGCTACACCTTC. This codes for CASSLPAEIYGYTF. The full variable domain, with the rest looked up from reference TRBV5-4 and TRBJ1-2, is ETGVTQSPTHLIKTRGQQVTLRCSSQSGHNTVSWYQQALGQGPQFIFQYYREEENGRGNFPPRFSGLQFPNYSSELNVNALELDDSALYLCASSLPAEIYGYTFGSGTRLTVV.

The rearrangement joins TRBV11-2 to TRBJ1-4; D might be TRBD1 (5 bases). Trimming removed 3 bases from V and 8 bases from J, with 19 bases in between. This CDR3 is 16 amino acids long. CDR1 and CDR2 from the germline V gene are SGHAT and FQNNGV. The CDR3, as DNA: TGTGCCAGCAGCTTTCGCCGATCCGGGGCTGGGGAAAAACTGTTTTTT. Residues: CASSFRRSGAGEKLFF.

The rearrangement links TRBV6-1 to TRBJ1-5; tentative D call: TRBD1 (5 bases). Germline loops: CDR1 MNHNS, CDR2 SASEGT. CDR3 length equals 13 residues. Trimming pared 4 bases from V and 6 bases from J, leaving 10 bases between. The CDR3 sequence: CASSGTRVQPQHF. The CDR3, as DNA: TGTGCCAGCAGTGGAACCAGGGTTCAGCCCCAGCATTTT.

The V call is TRBV19, the J call TRBJ1-6, with D maybe TRBD1 (5 bases). CDR1 and CDR2 (germline): LNHDA, SQIVND (reference sequence). The V end lost 9 bases, the J end lost 9 bases, and 21 bases lay between the germline ends. The CDR3 is 15 residues long. The CDR3 loop reads CASEDAGVVFSPLHF. Here the CDR3 DNA reads TGTGCCAGCGAGGATGCGGGGGTGGTATTTTCACCCCTCCACTTT.

The CDR3 DNA reads TGTGCCAGTAGGGTGAGCGGGGGGGCCTACGAGCAGTACTTC. Its translation is CASRVSGGAYEQYF. V is TRBV19 and J is TRBJ2-7, with 10 positions matching TRBD2. Germline trimming cut 6 bases from V and 2 bases from J; bases unmatched to any gene: 4. The CDR3 runs to 14 residues. Germline V gives CDR1 LNHDA, CDR2 SQIVND (reference sequence).

This chain connects TRBV14 to TRBJ1-1, with a tentative D call TRBD1 (6 bases). The V and J ends lost 4 bases and 2 bases respectively, with 11 bases between them. Germline V gene data show CDR1 as SGHDN and CDR2 as FVKESK. This CDR3 has 14 amino acids. The CDR3 DNA follows: TGTGCCAGCAGCCTCCCAGGGGTCAACACTGAAGCTTTCTTT. It codes for CASSLPGVNTEAFF. Full variable domain (rest looked up from reference TRBV14 and TRBJ1-1): EAGVTQFPSHSVIEKGQTVTLRCDPISGHDNLYWYRRVMGKEIKFLLHFVKESKQDESGMPNNRFLAERTGGTYSTLKVQPAELEDSGVYFCASSLPGVNTEAFFGQGTRLTVV.

V and J are TRBV25-1 and TRBJ1-2; D is unclear. The CDR3 has 14 amino acids. V lost 0 bases, J lost 7 bases, and 12 bases lay in between. Germline loops: CDR1 MGHDK, CDR2 SYGVNS. In DNA form, the CDR3 reads TGTGCCAGCAGTGAATATTCCCCTACGGGTGGCTACACCTTC. It specifies CASSEYSPTGGYTF.

The genes are TRBV6-5 and TRBJ2-3; D gene ambiguous. With 6 bases removed from V and 2 bases from J, the gap between germline ends came to 12 bases. CDR1 is MNHEY and CDR2 is SVGAGI in the germline V gene. CDR3 length equals 14 residues. Written as DNA, the CDR3 is TGTGCCAGCAGAACGGGTCGTGCCACAGATACGCAGTATTTT. Its protein is CASRTGRATDTQYF.

As DNA, the CDR3 is TGTGCCAGCAGCGTCTCGGGGAGAGCTTTCTTT. It specifies CASSVSGRAFF. The chain couples TRBV25-1 to TRBJ1-1, with D uncertain. Germline V lookup: CDR1 MGHDK, CDR2 SYGVNS. The CDR3 loop spans 11 amino acids. Trimming stripped 6 bases from V and 10 bases from J, with 12 bases between.

This clone was seen a few times. This chain connects TRBV18 to TRBJ2-7; 9 nucleotides match TRBD1. The J segment lost 4 bases and the V segment lost 3 bases, leaving 4 bases of the junction unmatched. CDR1 and CDR2 (germline): KGHSH, LQKENI. The CDR3 spans 14 residues. The CDR3 protein is CASSPDRGKYEQYF. DNA for the CDR3: TGTGCCAGCTCACCGGACAGGGGTAAATACGAGCAGTACTTC.

The chain employs TRBV4-1 and TRBJ1-2; the D gene is possibly TRBD1 (5 bases). The CDR3 totals 15 residues. V lost 4 bases and J 3 bases, leaving 15 bases between the germline ends. The germline CDR1 and CDR2 sequences are MGHRA and YSYEKL. CDR3: CASSPRVPGDYGYTF. The DNA of the CDR3 is TGCGCCAGCAGCCCCCGGGTCCCGGGGGACTATGGCTACACCTTC.

J is TRBJ2-2 and V is TRBV6-4; tentative D call: TRBD2 (6 bases). V was cut by 2 bases and J by 6 bases, with 10 bases left in between. The germline V gene encodes CDR1 MRHNA and CDR2 SNTAGT. The CDR3 loop spans 14 amino acids. CDR3 nucleotide sequence: TGTGCCAGCAGTGACCGACTAGGGTCCGGGGAGCTGTTTTTT. Residues: CASSDRLGSGELFF.

The V gene is TRBV7-6, the J gene TRBJ1-6, with unresolved D. CDR1 SGHVS and CDR2 FNYEAQ come from the germline V gene. This CDR3 comprises 14 residues. Trimming stripped 5 bases from V and 7 bases from J, with 12 bases between. The CDR3 here is CASSPDVDNSPLHF. CDR3 nucleotides: TGTGCCAGCAGCCCCGACGTGGACAATTCACCCCTCCACTTT.

V usage is TRBV7-2 and J usage is TRBJ1-1; D is undetermined. The CDR3 runs 14 residues. Deletions cut 6 bases from V and 0 bases from J, with 11 bases between. The germline CDR1 and CDR2 sequences are SGHTA and FQGNSA. CDR3 bases: TGTGCCAGCAGTCGATCCACAGTGAACACTGAAGCTTTCTTT. It is translated as CASSRSTVNTEAFF.

The chain carries TRBV19 and TRBJ1-2; maybe TRBD1 (6 bases). The ends were cut back, 4 bases at V and 5 bases at J, with 11 bases in the middle. Per the germline V gene, CDR1 is LNHDA and CDR2 is SQIVND (reference sequence). The CDR3 is 13 residues long. CDR3 in amino acids: CASSTVDRYGYTF. CDR3 sequence (DNA): TGTGCCAGTAGTACAGTCGACAGGTATGGCTACACCTTC.

This clone appeared once. The chain is built from TRBV7-9 and TRBJ1-1, with 9 bases lining up with TRBD1. The germline CDR1 and CDR2 sequences are SEHNR and FQNEAQ (reference sequence). This CDR3 is 15 amino acids long. V lost 2 bases and J lost 0; bases outside the gene matches: 1. This CDR3 reads CASSLRTGVNTEAFF. The CDR3 bases are TGTGCCAGCAGCTTAAGGACAGGGGTGAACACTGAAGCTTTCTTT.

This clone appeared once. J is TRBJ1-1 and V is TRBV7-3, with TRBD1 matching over 10 bases. The V segment lost 6 bases and the J segment 5 bases; nucleotides outside the gene matches: 9. In germline, CDR1 is SGHTA, CDR2 FQGTGA. The CDR3 is 15 residues long. CDR3 nucleotides: TGTGCCAGCAGAGACCGGGACAGGGGTAAAACTGAAGCTTTCTTT. This sequence encodes CASRDRDRGKTEAFF.

The V call is TRBV10-3, the J call TRBJ2-1, with 15 bases aligning to TRBD2. The V gene's germline CDR1 is ENHRY and CDR2 SYGVKD. V was clipped by 11 bases and J by 7 bases; unmatched bases: 12. This CDR3 has 16 amino acids. Written as DNA, the CDR3 is TGTGCCTCGAAAGGACTAGCGGGGGGGCCGTGGAATGAGCAGTTCTTC. Protein product: CASKGLAGGPWNEQFF.